Below, 6 T cell receptor beta chains from the same sample are listed, as sequenced in a study of OX40 agonist ivuxolimab in advanced cancers. Clones were read by immunoSEQ multiplex PCR, and TCRdb kept only the in-frame ones, dropping some. Here the sample spans roughly 55,000 clones, approximately 80% being singletons. Sequencing was performed on CD4+ or CD8+ T cells sorted from blood, taken in a trial of the OX40 agonist ivuxolimab. These receptors were taken from an adult with an advanced solid tumor such as melanoma, head and neck, liver or kidney cancer.

The rearrangement uses TRBV7-2 and TRBJ1-2, with D hard to call. Trimming left V 4 bases short and J 4 bases short, with 4 bases between. CDR3 length: 11 amino acids. Looked up from germline, CDR1 is SGHTA and CDR2 is FQGNSA. CDR3 in amino acids: CASSWGYGYTF. The CDR3 coding sequence is TGTGCCAGCAGCTGGGGCTATGGCTACACCTTC. Full variable domain (missing parts from reference TRBV7-2 and TRBJ1-2): GAGVSQSPSNKVTEKGKDVELRCDPISGHTALYWYRQSLGQGLEFLIYFQGNSAPDKSGLPSDRFSAERTGGSVSTLTIQRTQQEDSAVYLCASSWGYGYTFGSGTRLTVV.

The V call is TRBV25-1, the J call TRBJ2-2; D is undetermined. This CDR3 contains 13 residues. With 6 bases removed from V and 6 bases from J, the gap between germline ends came to 11 bases. In germline, CDR1 is MGHDK, CDR2 SYGVNS. In DNA, the CDR3 is TGTGCCAGCAGGAGTACTGGGCCCGGGGAGCTGTTTTTT. Translating gives CASRSTGPGELFF.

The CDR3 region is CGYTTPLSYEQYF. In DNA form, the CDR3 reads TGCGGTTATACGACTCCTCTATCCTACGAGCAGTACTTC. The V gene is TRBV29-1, the J gene TRBJ2-7; D remains ambiguous. This CDR3 has 13 residues. CDR1 SQVTM and CDR2 ANQGSEA come from the germline V gene.

This chain joins TRBV29-1 and TRBJ2-2, with 8 positions matching TRBD1. After removal of 5 bases from V and 3 bases from J, the junction contained 5 bases not matched to a gene. CDR1 is SQVTM and CDR2 is ANQGSEA in the germline V gene. This CDR3 has 14 residues. CDR3 sequence: CSVRDRRDTGELFF. CDR3 coding DNA: TGCAGCGTTCGGGACAGGCGGGACACCGGGGAGCTGTTTTTT.

This sequence joins TRBV6-1 and TRBJ2-7; D might be TRBD1 or TRBD2, each matching 5 bases. Per germline, CDR1 MNHNS and CDR2 SASEGT. Trimming stripped 6 bases from V and 9 bases from J, with 21 bases between. CDR3 length equals 14 residues. For the CDR3, the DNA is TGTGCCAGCAGCCCCTGGGGGACGCAGGAGCGGCAGTACTTC. Protein sequence: CASSPWGTQERQYF.

The chain uses TRBV5-5 and TRBJ2-1, with D perhaps given as TRBD1 or TRBD2 (6 bases each). The length of the CDR3 is 13 residues. The germline CDR1 and CDR2 sequences are SGHKS and YYEKEE (reference sequence). Trimming cost V 1 base and J 5 bases, with 7 bases left between them. CDR3 sequence reads: CASSLRGDNEQFF. For the CDR3, the DNA is TGTGCCAGCAGCTTGAGGGGGGACAATGAGCAGTTCTTC.